Sequencing of this T cell receptor beta chain was carried out in a study of glioma-infiltrating T cells. TCR alpha and beta CDR3 regions were amplified from RNA using iRepertoire nested multiplex PCR. TCRdb ran MiXCR on the multiplex PCR reads and lists one entry per CDR3 protein. This table has more than 300,000 distinct CDR3 sequences, roughly two fifths appearing once. CDR3 size: 17 residues. J lost 2 bases, V lost 0 bases, and 10 bases had no gene match. Germline CDR1 reads MGHRA; CDR2 reads YSYEKL. Sequenced sample: glioma tissue, nonneoplastic brain tissue, or PBMCs (not recorded which). The TCR was taken from a human donor with low-grade glioma or glioblastoma, undergoing nonglioma brain surgery, or in good health (not recorded which). The chain combines TRBV4-1 with TRBJ2-7; 7 positions match TRBD2. The CDR3 DNA follows: TGCGCCAGCAGCCAAGAGGTAGCGGGTGAGGGGACCTACGAGCAGTACTTC. Translating gives CASSQEVAGEGTYEQYF.